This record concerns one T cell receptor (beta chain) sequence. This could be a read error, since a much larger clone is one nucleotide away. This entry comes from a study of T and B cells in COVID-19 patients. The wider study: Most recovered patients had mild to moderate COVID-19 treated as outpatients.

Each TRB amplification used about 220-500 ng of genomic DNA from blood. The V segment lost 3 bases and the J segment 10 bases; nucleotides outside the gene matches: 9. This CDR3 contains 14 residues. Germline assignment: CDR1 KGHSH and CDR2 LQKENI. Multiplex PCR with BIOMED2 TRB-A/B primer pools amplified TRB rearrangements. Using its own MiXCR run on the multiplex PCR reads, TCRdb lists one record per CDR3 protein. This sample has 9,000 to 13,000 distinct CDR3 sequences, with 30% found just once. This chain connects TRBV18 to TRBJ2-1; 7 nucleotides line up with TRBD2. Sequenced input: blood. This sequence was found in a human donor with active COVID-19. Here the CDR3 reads CASSPSAGVYEQFF. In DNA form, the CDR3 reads TGTGCCAGCTCACCGTCGGCGGGGGTCTACGAGCAGTTCTTC.